This TCR beta chain was sequenced for a study of CD8+ T cells in alopecia areata (dated by TCRdb to the late 2010s). In the study overall: The treated patients, all with moderate-to-severe alopecia areata, were enrolled in an open-label pilot trial of oral tofacitinib given at 5 to 10 mg twice daily. Patients received tofacitinib for 6 to 18 months and were then followed off drug for 6 months to check for delayed response and recurrence. The SALT score, which quantifies the percentage of affected scalp surface area, was used to measure disease severity in treated patients. To study T cell clonal expansion in alopecia areata, the researchers applied high-throughput TCRbeta sequencing to both the C3H/HeJ mouse model and human patients. On the human side, TCRbeta sequencing was run on scalp tissue and on sorted CD4+ and CD8+ peripheral blood T cells from healthy controls and from alopecia areata patients with either patchy or totalis/universalis disease. Tofacitinib-treated patients had biopsies at baseline and at 4 and 24 weeks of treatment, with a later scalp biopsy in several patients. Clonality in the scalp was compared among normal scalp (n=4), patchy alopecia areata scalp (n=8), and alopecia totalis/universalis scalp (n=8). RNA was extracted with the PAXgene miRNA kit for fixed scalp, the miRNeasy kit for PBMCs, and the RNeasy kit for mouse skin. Amplification of TCRbeta CDR3 regions was done by immunoSEQ multiplex PCR using 35 Vbeta forward primers and 13 Jbeta reverse primers. Summary of the overall study and its limitations: Compared with normal scalp, lesional scalp, particularly in alopecia totalis/universalis, had higher clonality and more expanded CD8+ clones, which suggests antigenic drive. Unlike mouse skin, which is dominated by gammadelta T cells, normal human skin has resident alphabeta T cells that are also sequenced, and this complicates analysis of the scalp TCR repertoire. The treated cohort was small, with a single nonresponder, so links between baseline CD8+ expansion and response need larger studies. Many expanded lesional clones were found to persist in scalp and blood during tofacitinib treatment, and relapse after treatment cessation may be partly explained by this persistence. With tofacitinib, both scalp clonality and the number of expanded CD8+ clones among the top 100 scalp clones went down significantly. TCR sequences shared between patients were less clear than in mice, possibly partly because of HLA diversity in the patient population.

The library was prepared using the immunoSEQ multiplex PCR assay. RNA was extracted from all samples and reverse transcribed into cDNA, which served as template for TCR sequencing. SuperScript III was used to make first-strand cDNA, primed with a 2:1 mix of oligo-dT and random hexamers. Amplification bias was assessed with a synthetic immune receptor repertoire, and residual bias was removed computationally. In the paper's pipeline: Raw reads were preprocessed for error removal, and CDR3 was defined according to IMGT conventions as running from the conserved cysteine to phenylalanine. Clonality was computed as 1 minus the Shannon entropy, with the entropy normalized by log2 of the number of productive unique TCRs. Whether scalp clones were CD4 or CD8 was inferred by matching scalp TCRbeta sequences against CD4 and CD8 repertoires sorted from blood. In TCRdb, the immuneACCESS table is reduced to in-frame sequences with V and J assigned. These tables do not hold every clone; where another copy was compared, an unresolved V gene accounts for under half, and the others remain unexplained. D and trimming come from the DNA, and the V and J calls and clone size come from that table. The sample table lists about 180,000 clones, roughly 50% of them with a count of one. In total, the top ten clones hold 9.5% to 14% of the sample.

Reading the label with the study, this specimen's time point is: roughly 26 weeks on oral tofacitinib. According to the study, the label for this sample's treatment or condition signals: oral pan-JAK inhibitor, 5-10 mg twice daily. From alopecia areata patients, peripheral blood was collected along with lesional scalp punch biopsies. PBMCs were isolated by density centrifugation and stained for CD3, CD4 and CD8, after which CD4+ and CD8+ T cells were sorted on a FACSAria. V and J are truncated by 2 bases and 6 bases respectively, leaving an intervening sequence of 16 bases. Taken from the germline V gene, the CDR1 and CDR2 loops are SQVTM and ANQGSEA. The CDR3 starts with the cysteine, ends with the phenylalanine, and has 14 residues. CDR3 DNA is the only sequence kept; it has 42 bases, read in frame from the first base. This clone came up once. No cognate antigen has been identified for it. Per-base quality was not reported, and no clone a single base away is much larger than it.

The chain couples TRBV29-1 to TRBJ1-2, with the D gene uncertain. This clonotype was obtained from a human donor with alopecia areata. The sample in question was CD8+ T cells sorted from blood, obtained at week 24, from a patient treated with tofacitinib. DNA sequence: TGCAGCGTTGAAACTGACAACCTCGAGAATGGCTACACCTTC. This gives the protein CSVETDNLENGYTF.